The 19 T cell receptor beta chains in this list originate from one sample, sequenced in a study of T-cell reconstitution after alpha-beta-depleted transplantation in children. Unique molecular identifiers were built into the TCRbeta library. TCRdb re-analysed the PCR reads in MiXCR, keeping a single row per CDR3 protein. In the table there are 95,000 to 150,000 distinct CDR3 sequences, 23% of which are singletons. Sample: PBMCs, mostly from graft donor cells, taken 180 days after TCRalphabeta/CD19-depleted stem cell transplant. The source is a male patient aged 2 to 10 who had a stem cell transplant for chronic granulomatous disease, so the T cells may come from the graft donor.

The table lists this clonotype with many counts. V gene TRBV20-1 combines with J gene TRBJ2-7; 10 bases map to TRBD1. Germline CDR1 reads DFQATT; CDR2 reads SNEGSKA (reference sequence). The CDR3 contains 14 residues. With V trimmed by 5 bases and J by 2 bases, 6 bases remained unmatched. The CDR3, as DNA: TGCAGTGCTGCCCCGGGACAGGGGCCCTACGAGCAGTACTTC. Its translation is CSAAPGQGPYEQYF.

This clonotype was seen many times. The chain uses TRBV3-1 and TRBJ2-1; D not resolved. The germline V gene encodes CDR1 LGHDT and CDR2 YNNKEL (reference sequence). With 0 bases removed from V and 12 bases from J, the gap between germline ends came to 12 bases. The CDR3 consists of 13 residues. The CDR3 region is CASSQDSPLGQFF. CDR3 sequence (DNA): TGTGCCAGCAGCCAAGATTCACCCCTGGGGCAGTTCTTC.

This clonotype was seen a handful of times. V gene TRBV27 combines with J gene TRBJ2-3; D is unclear. In germline, CDR1 is MNHEY, CDR2 SMNVEV (reference sequence). There are 15 residues in the CDR3. With 3 bases removed from V and 0 bases from J, the gap between germline ends came to 10 bases. CDR3 sequence: CASSFLTASTDTQYF. The CDR3 DNA reads as TGTGCCAGCAGTTTTCTCACAGCTAGCACAGATACGCAGTATTTT.

This clonotype was found a few times. CDR3 sequence (DNA): TGCAGTGCTAGAGATACTAGCGCAGATACGCAGTATTTT. This sequence encodes CSARDTSADTQYF. The rearrangement links TRBV20-1 to TRBJ2-3; 7 positions match TRBD2. The V gene end was trimmed by 0 bases and the J gene end by 4 bases; junction bases not matched to a gene: 1. Germline CDR1 is DFQATT and CDR2 is SNEGSKA (reference sequence). This CDR3 has 13 residues.

This clonotype was detected only a few times. The V call is TRBV12-3 or TRBV12-4, the J call TRBJ2-3; the D is unclear. The CDR3 covers 15 residues. V gave up 3 bases and J gave up 5 bases, with 15 bases separating them. This chain's CDR3 is CASSFPYPVLDTQYF. CDR3 coding DNA: TGTGCCAGCAGTTTTCCCTATCCGGTGTTAGATACGCAGTATTTT.

This clonotype was recorded many times. The rearrangement links TRBV5-1 to TRBJ2-7; the match to TRBD2 covers 10 bases. CDR1 and CDR2 (germline): SGHRS, YFSETQ. The junction had 13 bases not matched to a gene; V was cut back by 3 bases and J by 4 bases. The CDR3 is made up of 17 amino acids. CDR3 in DNA: TGCGCCAGCAGCTCGCTTTCGGCTAGCGGGGGACGTTACGAGCAGTACTTC. This gives the protein CASSSLSASGGRYEQYF.

This clonotype occurred many times. The rearrangement links TRBV10-3 to TRBJ2-7, with TRBD1 matching 10 bases. The germline V gene has CDR1 ENHRY and CDR2 SYGVKD. V was clipped by 8 bases and J by 4 bases; unmatched bases: 8. This CDR3 is built from 14 residues. Here the CDR3 reads CAIGAGQGTYEQYF. The CDR3 region has the DNA TGTGCCATCGGGGCGGGACAGGGGACATACGAGCAGTACTTC.

This clonotype appeared many times. The CDR3 sequence is CASSPTHGAGRLSNQPQHF. Written as DNA, the CDR3 is TGTGCCAGCTCACCAACACACGGGGCAGGGCGTCTTAGCAATCAGCCCCAGCATTTT. The V call is TRBV18, the J call TRBJ1-5, with TRBD1 as a possible D gene (5 bases). This CDR3 has 19 amino acids. V lost 2 bases and J lost 0, with 20 bases in between. CDR1 is KGHSH, CDR2 LQKENI, per germline.

The J gene is TRBJ2-1, the V gene TRBV18; D is undetermined. The CDR3 is 16 amino acids. Germline V gene lookup returns CDR1 KGHSH and CDR2 LQKENI. V lost 1 base, J lost 2 bases, and 12 bases lay in between. The CDR3 region is CASSPLSRVPYNEQFF. Here the CDR3 DNA reads TGTGCCAGCTCACCACTCTCTCGGGTTCCCTACAATGAGCAGTTCTTC.

The chain carries TRBV29-1 and TRBJ2-7; D is perhaps TRBD1 (5 bases). With 4 bases removed from V and 0 bases from J, the gap between germline ends came to 7 bases. Germline V gives CDR1 SQVTM, CDR2 ANQGSEA. This CDR3 has 12 residues. CDR3 DNA: TGCAGCGTTGCAGGGCTCTCCTACGAGCAGTACTTC. This sequence encodes CSVAGLSYEQYF.

This clonotype was recorded only once. This chain connects TRBV7-9 to TRBJ2-1; perhaps TRBD2 as D (5 bases). Germline CDR1 reads SEHNR; CDR2 reads FQNEAQ (reference sequence). Trimming removed 11 bases at V and 1 base at J, with 9 bases between. The CDR3 has 12 residues. The CDR3 sequence is CAGRRSYNEQFF. The CDR3 DNA is TGTGCCGGACGGAGGTCCTACAATGAGCAGTTCTTC.

V gene TRBV7-9 combines with J gene TRBJ2-3, with a tentative D call TRBD1 (6 bases). V lost 6 bases and J lost 3, with 13 bases in between. Germline V CDR1 and CDR2: SEHNR, FQNEAQ (reference sequence). There are 14 residues in the CDR3. CDR3 in amino acids: CASRDRRWTDTQYF. In DNA, the CDR3 is TGTGCCAGCAGGGACAGAAGGTGGACAGATACGCAGTATTTT.

This clonotype was detected ten times or more. The chain is built from TRBV5-5 and TRBJ1-5; the D is unclear. The CDR3 runs 11 residues. The germline V and J ends were trimmed by 0 bases and 6 bases, with 1 base remaining between them. Germline CDR1 reads SGHKS; CDR2 reads YYEKEE (reference sequence). The CDR3 loop is CASSLVQPQHF. The DNA of the CDR3 is TGTGCCAGCAGCTTGGTTCAGCCCCAGCATTTT.

This clonotype was observed at least ten times. This rearrangement joins TRBV29-1 to TRBJ2-5, with 12 bases that match TRBD2. Germline CDR1 reads SQVTM; CDR2 reads ANQGSEA. V lost 3 bases to trimming and J lost 4 bases; unmatched junction nucleotides: 6. The CDR3 runs to 15 residues. The CDR3 nucleotides read TGCAGCGTTGAGTACTCGGGACTAGCGGGAGAGACCCAGTACTTC. This codes for CSVEYSGLAGETQYF. Full variable domain (missing parts from reference TRBV29-1 and TRBJ2-5): SAVISQKPSRDICQRGTSLTIQCQVDSQVTMMFWYRQQPGQSLTLIATANQGSEATYESGFVIDKFPISRPNLTFSTLTVSNMSPEDSSIYLCSVEYSGLAGETQYFGPGTRLLVL.

Many counts were recorded for this clonotype. In DNA form, the CDR3 reads TGTGCCAGCAGTTCGGACGCACGCGGTTATAATTCACCCCTCCACTTT. This codes for CASSSDARGYNSPLHF. The chain combines TRBV28 with TRBJ1-6; D call uncertain. Trimming removed 4 bases at V and 4 bases at J, with 14 bases between. The germline CDR1 and CDR2 sequences are MDHEN and SYDVKM. The CDR3 sequence is 16 residues long.

This clonotype was detected ten times or more. The chain combines TRBV20-1 with TRBJ1-6; no clear D. The CDR3 runs to 12 residues. In germline, CDR1 is DFQATT, CDR2 SNEGSKA (reference sequence). V dropped 6 bases and J dropped 7 bases, with 10 bases sitting between them. This chain's CDR3 is CSARPPNSPLHF. For the CDR3, the DNA is TGCAGTGCGAGACCACCGAATTCACCCCTCCACTTT.

This clonotype was picked up many times. The CDR3 DNA is TGCGCCAGCAGTGAGATGCCGATTCAGGGGGCCAATCAGCCCCAGCATTTT. It yields the protein CASSEMPIQGANQPQHF. The chain carries TRBV10-2 and TRBJ1-5; 8 bases match TRBD1. Germline V lookup: CDR1 WSHSY, CDR2 SAAADI. This CDR3 spans 17 amino acids. J was trimmed by 3 bases and V by 2 bases; bases with no gene match: 9.

The chain is built from TRBV20-1 and TRBJ2-5; D uncertain. V was cut by 0 bases and J by 0 bases, with 8 bases left in between. The CDR3 is 14 residues long. Germline V CDR1 and CDR2: DFQATT, SNEGSKA (reference sequence). CDR3 bases: TGCAGTGCTAGAGAGACGGCAAACCAAGAGACCCAGTACTTC. Its protein product is CSARETANQETQYF.

The rearrangement links TRBV12-3 or TRBV12-4 to TRBJ1-1; a weak D match, TRBD1 (6 bases). V dropped 5 bases and J dropped 6 bases, with 22 bases sitting between them. CDR3 length: 16 residues. The CDR3 here is CASSDPGEQSLSEAFF. The CDR3 nucleotides are TGTGCCAGCAGTGACCCAGGGGAACAATCTCTCTCTGAAGCTTTCTTT.